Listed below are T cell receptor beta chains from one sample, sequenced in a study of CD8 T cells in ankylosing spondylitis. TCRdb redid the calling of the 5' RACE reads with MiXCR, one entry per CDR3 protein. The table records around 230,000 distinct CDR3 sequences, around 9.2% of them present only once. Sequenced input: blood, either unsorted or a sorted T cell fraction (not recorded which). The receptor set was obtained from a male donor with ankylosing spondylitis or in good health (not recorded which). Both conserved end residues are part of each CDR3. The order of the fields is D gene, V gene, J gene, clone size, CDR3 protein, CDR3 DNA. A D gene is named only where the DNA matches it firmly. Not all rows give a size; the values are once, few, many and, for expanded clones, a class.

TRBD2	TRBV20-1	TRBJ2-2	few	CSATRGTGDRELFF	TGCAGTGCAACGCGGGGGACGGGGGACCGGGAGCTGTTTTTT
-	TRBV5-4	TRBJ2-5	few	CASSLPGTAETQYF	TGTGCCAGCAGCTTGCCGGGTACGGCAGAGACCCAGTACTTC
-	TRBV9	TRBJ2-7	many	CASSSGGRNYEQYF	TGTGCCAGCAGCTCAGGGGGGAGGAACTACGAGCAGTACTTC
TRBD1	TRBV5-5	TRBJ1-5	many	CASSFTGVNQPQHF	TGTGCCAGCAGCTTTACAGGGGTTAATCAGCCCCAGCATTTT
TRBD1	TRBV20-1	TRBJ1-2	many	CSASQGGGNYGYTF	TGCAGTGCTTCTCAGGGAGGGGGCAACTATGGCTACACCTTC
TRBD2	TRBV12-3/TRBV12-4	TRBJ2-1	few	CASSILADAYNEQFF	TGTGCCAGCAGTATCCTAGCGGACGCCTACAATGAGCAGTTCTTC
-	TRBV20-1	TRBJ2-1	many	CSACRDFNEQFF	TGCAGTGCTTGCCGGGACTTCAATGAGCAGTTCTTC
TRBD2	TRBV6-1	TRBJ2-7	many	CASRLAVMDEQYF	TGTGCCAGCAGACTAGCGGTTATGGACGAGCAGTACTTC
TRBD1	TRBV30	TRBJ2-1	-	CAWSSGTGDQEQFF	TGTGCCTGGAGCTCCGGGACAGGGGACCAGGAGCAGTTCTTC
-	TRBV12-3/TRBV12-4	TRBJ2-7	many	CASSLSVSYEQYF	TGTGCCAGCAGTTTATCCGTCTCCTACGAGCAGTACTTC
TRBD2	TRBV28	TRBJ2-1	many	CASSHRIWTSGRAYEQFF	TGTGCCAGCAGTCACCGAATCTGGACTAGCGGGAGGGCATATGAGCAGTTCTTC
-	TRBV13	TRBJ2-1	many	CASSLGAAGYNEQFF	TGTGCCAGCAGCTTAGGAGCGGCTGGTTACAATGAGCAGTTCTTC
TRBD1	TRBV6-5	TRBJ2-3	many	CASSFRTGGPDTQYF	TGTGCCAGCAGTTTCCGGACAGGGGGGCCAGATACGCAGTATTTT
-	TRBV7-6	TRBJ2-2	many	CASSLRGDPGELFF	TGTGCCAGCAGCTTAAGAGGGGATCCCGGGGAGCTGTTTTTT
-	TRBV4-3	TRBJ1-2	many	CASSQGTVLDSSLNYGYTF	TGCGCCAGCAGCCAAGGGACAGTTCTCGACTCATCACTAAACTATGGCTACACCTTC
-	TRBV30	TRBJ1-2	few	CAWNDGQFYGYTF	TGTGCCTGGAATGATGGGCAGTTCTATGGCTACACCTTC